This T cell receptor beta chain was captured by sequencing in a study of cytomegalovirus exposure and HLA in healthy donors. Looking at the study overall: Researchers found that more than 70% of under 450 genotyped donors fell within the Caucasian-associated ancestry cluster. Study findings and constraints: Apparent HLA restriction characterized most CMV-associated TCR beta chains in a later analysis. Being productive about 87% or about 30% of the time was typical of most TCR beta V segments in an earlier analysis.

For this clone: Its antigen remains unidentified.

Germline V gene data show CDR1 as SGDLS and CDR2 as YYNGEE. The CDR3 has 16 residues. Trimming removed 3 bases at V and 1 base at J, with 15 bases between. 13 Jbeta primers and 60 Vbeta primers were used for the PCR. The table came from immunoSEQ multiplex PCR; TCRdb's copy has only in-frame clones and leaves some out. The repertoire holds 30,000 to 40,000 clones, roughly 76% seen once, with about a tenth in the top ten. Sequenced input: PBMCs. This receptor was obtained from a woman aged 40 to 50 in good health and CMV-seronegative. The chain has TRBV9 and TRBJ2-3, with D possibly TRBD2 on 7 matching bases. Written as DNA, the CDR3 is TGTGCCAGCAGCGGTCGGGGGGCAGGAGGCACAGATACGCAGTATTTT. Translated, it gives CASSGRGAGGTDTQYF.